One sample yielded the 28 T cell receptor beta chains listed below, sequenced in a study of shared clonotypes between healthy human individuals. Assay used: immunoSEQ multiplex PCR; TCRdb lists only in-frame clones, some missing. The profile shows 2.3 million or so clones, 85% to 95% of them singletons. The sequenced sample consisted of naive CD4+ T cells from PBMCs. Subset indicated: CD45RA+ positively selected. Every receptor here comes from a man between 18 and 29 years old in good health. Some clones in this sample may be carry-over from other donors' samples.

The chain recombines TRBV18 with TRBJ2-5; D gene unclear. V lost 3 bases and J lost 5, with 13 bases in between. The CDR3 spans 14 residues. From germline, CDR1 is KGHSH and CDR2 LQKENI. The CDR3 sequence is CASSPLTGWETQYF. CDR3 coding DNA: TGTGCCAGCTCACCGCTTACGGGCTGGGAGACCCAGTACTTC.

The chain recombines TRBV5-1 with TRBJ2-7, with D perhaps TRBD2 (7 bases). The CDR3 runs 17 residues. The germline V gene has CDR1 SGHRS and CDR2 YFSETQ. The V gene lost 1 base and the J gene lost 0 bases, with 17 bases spanning the gap. CDR3 DNA sequence: TGCGCCAGCAGCTTGCGGGGCGGGGGCCAGGCCTCCTACGAGCAGTACTTC. It yields the protein CASSLRGGGQASYEQYF.

CDR3 protein: CASSDPNGGEQYF. CDR3 bases: TGTGCCAGCAGTGACCCAAACGGCGGCGAGCAGTACTTC. The chain has TRBV6-1 and TRBJ2-7; D is unclear. Germline loops: CDR1 MNHNS, CDR2 SASEGT. V was pared by 3 bases and J by 6 bases, with 12 bases between. The CDR3 is 13 amino acids.

The gene calls are TRBV7-2 and TRBJ2-1; the D is unclear. Trimming took 1 base from V and 5 from J, leaving 12 bases between them. Germline V gives CDR1 SGHTA, CDR2 FQGNSA. The CDR3 runs to 15 residues. The CDR3 DNA is TGTGCCAGCAGCTTAGGTCTAACCCAGAACAATGAGCAGTTCTTC. The encoded protein is CASSLGLTQNNEQFF.

A few counts support this clone. This chain joins TRBV6-1 and TRBJ1-5; D gene unclear. V shed 4 bases and J shed 7 bases, with 8 bases lying between them. From germline, CDR1 is MNHNS and CDR2 SASEGT. The CDR3 runs to 12 residues. CDR3 protein: CASSVTYQPQHF. DNA of the CDR3: TGTGCCAGCAGTGTAACATACCAGCCCCAGCATTTT.

This chain joins TRBV5-6 and TRBJ2-2; D remains unclear. Germline-derived CDR1 and CDR2 are SGHDT and YYEEEE. V lost 2 bases and J lost 1, with 6 bases in between. The CDR3 is 14 residues long. In DNA, the CDR3 is TGTGCCAGCAGCTTCGAACTGAACACCGGGGAGCTGTTTTTT. It specifies CASSFELNTGELFF. Supplemented by reference TRBV5-6 and TRBJ2-2, the full variable domain reads DAGVTQSPTHLIKTRGQQVTLRCSPKSGHDTVSWYQQALGQGPQFIFQYYEEEERQRGNFPDRFSGHQFPNYSSELNVNALLLGDSALYLCASSFELNTGELFFGEGSRLTVL.

The genes are TRBV27 and TRBJ1-2, with TRBD1 as a possible D gene (5 bases). Trimming cost V 4 bases and J 5 bases, with 29 bases left between them. The CDR3 loop spans 19 amino acids. Per the germline V gene, CDR1 is MNHEY and CDR2 is SMNVEV (reference sequence). The CDR3 sequence is CASSSYLHRGPELSYGYTF. CDR3 coding DNA: TGTGCCAGCAGTTCCTACCTGCACCGGGGCCCGGAACTGAGTTATGGCTACACCTTC.

This rearrangement joins TRBV28 to TRBJ2-7, with 7 bases lining up with TRBD2. CDR3 length: 16 residues. The germline gives CDR1 MDHEN, CDR2 SYDVKM. Losses at the gene ends were 6 bases for V and 2 bases for J; bases not matched to a gene: 13. The CDR3 DNA is TGTGCCAGCAGCCAAGCAAACTCTCGGGGGGCCTACGAGCAGTACTTC. Translated, it gives CASSQANSRGAYEQYF.

This chain connects TRBV7-9 to TRBJ1-5; D gene unclear. The CDR3 is 13 residues long. Germline V CDR1 and CDR2: SEHNR, FQNEAQ (reference sequence). Trimming removed 4 bases from V and 7 bases from J, with 11 bases in between. CDR3 sequence reads: CASSYNSDQPQHF. The CDR3 DNA sequence: TGTGCCAGCAGCTATAATTCTGACCAGCCCCAGCATTTT.

With regard to this clone: This sample also contains other DNA sequences that code for the same CDR3. This chain links TRBV6-5 with TRBJ1-2, with 7 bases matching TRBD1. This CDR3 spans 14 amino acids. Germline lookup yields CDR1 MNHEY and CDR2 SVGAGI. V dropped 0 bases and J dropped 5; count of bases not matched to a gene: 3. The CDR3 sequence is CASSYSGTAYGYTF. CDR3 nucleotides: TGTGCCAGCAGTTACTCAGGGACAGCATATGGCTACACCTTC.

This clone was seen more than once but under ten times. The chain employs TRBV27 and TRBJ2-3, with D perhaps being TRBD1 or TRBD2 (5 bases each). CDR1 is MNHEY and CDR2 is SMNVEV in the germline V gene (reference sequence). The CDR3 runs to 16 residues. V was pared by 4 bases and J by 1 base, with 15 bases between. CDR3 sequence: CASSSPGRIRTDTQYF. For the CDR3, the DNA is TGTGCCAGCAGTTCTCCGGGACGGATTCGCACAGATACGCAGTATTTT.

The rearrangement joins TRBV4-1 to TRBJ2-4; 7 nucleotides align to TRBD1. Germline V lookup: CDR1 MGHRA, CDR2 YSYEKL. CDR3 length: 17 amino acids. V gave up 1 base and J gave up 0 bases; unmatched junction bases: 6. In nucleotides, the CDR3 is TGCGCCAGCAGCCAAGGAGGGGGCCCTGTAGCCAAAAACATTCAGTACTTC. Protein product: CASSQGGGPVAKNIQYF.

This clone has just one count. This chain uses TRBV7-2 with TRBJ2-2; D gene ambiguous. Germline V gene sequence: CDR1 SGHTA, CDR2 FQGNSA. CDR3 length: 14 amino acids. Trimming removed 2 bases from V and 8 bases from J, with 12 bases in between. For the CDR3, the DNA is TGTGCCAGCAGCTTACTTTGGTTATCGGGGGAGCTGTTTTTT. It translates to CASSLLWLSGELFF.

The chain recombines TRBV30 with TRBJ2-7, with 13 bases lining up with TRBD2. V gave up 3 bases and J gave up 6 bases; unmatched junction bases: 8. From germline, CDR1 is GTSNPN and CDR2 SVGIG (reference sequence). The CDR3 is 15 amino acids. The chain's CDR3 is CAWSPLAGGPLEQYF. The DNA of the CDR3 is TGTGCCTGGAGCCCACTAGCGGGAGGGCCTCTCGAGCAGTACTTC. Looking up the rest from reference TRBV30 and TRBJ2-7 gives the full variable domain: SQTIHQWPATLVQPVGSPLSLECTVEGTSNPNLYWYRQAAGRGLQLLFYSVGIGQISSEVPQNLSASRPQDRQFILSSKKLLLSDSGFYLCAWSPLAGGPLEQYFGPGTRLTVT.

The chain carries TRBV28 and TRBJ1-2, with TRBD1 as a possible D gene (5 bases). V was pared by 8 bases and J by 0 bases, with 25 bases between. Germline CDR1 reads MDHEN; CDR2 reads SYDVKM. This CDR3 contains 18 residues. The CDR3 sequence is CASASGVDIKSSNYGYTF. The CDR3 nucleotides read TGTGCCAGCGCTTCGGGGGTGGACATTAAGTCCTCTAACTATGGCTACACCTTC.

The J gene is TRBJ2-6, the V gene TRBV18; D is unresolved. From germline, CDR1 is KGHSH and CDR2 LQKENI. This CDR3 is 17 amino acids long. V was clipped by 6 bases and J by 0 bases, with 15 bases between them. CDR3 bases: TGTGCCAGCTCCCCTCTCCCAGGACGCTCTGGGGCCAACGTCCTGACTTTC. It yields the protein CASSPLPGRSGANVLTF.

The chain couples TRBV5-4 to TRBJ1-1; 8 bases map to TRBD1. Germline trimming cut 4 bases from V and 5 bases from J; bases unmatched to any gene: 13. The CDR3 is 16 residues long. Germline V gene sequence: CDR1 SGHNT, CDR2 YYREEE (reference sequence). CDR3 residues: CASSSTTRGPGTEAFF. The CDR3 DNA sequence: TGTGCCAGCAGCAGTACTACCAGGGGGCCGGGTACTGAAGCTTTCTTT.

The chain employs TRBV28 and TRBJ2-1, with 14 bases that match TRBD2. This CDR3 contains 17 residues. V gave up 5 bases and J gave up 4 bases; unmatched junction bases: 7. Germline CDR1 and CDR2: MDHEN and SYDVKM. Written as DNA, the CDR3 is TGTGCCAGCAGTACGACTAGCGGGAGGGTAATATACAATGAGCAGTTCTTC. Protein product: CASSTTSGRVIYNEQFF.

This clone was seen once. This chain connects TRBV7-9 to TRBJ2-1, with D tentatively TRBD1 or TRBD2 (5 bases each). Germline V gene sequence: CDR1 SEHNR, CDR2 FQNEAQ (reference sequence). V dropped 5 bases and J dropped 7 bases, with 21 bases sitting between them. This CDR3 contains 16 residues. The CDR3 coding sequence is TGTGCCAGCAGCGATTATCGGGACCGCCCATGGAATGAGCAGTTCTTC. Protein product: CASSDYRDRPWNEQFF.

The count of this clone is one. This sequence joins TRBV7-6 and TRBJ1-5, with unresolved D. Between the trimmed V and J ends, which lost 5 bases and 10 bases, there was a span of 18 bases. Germline CDR1 SGHVS, CDR2 FNYEAQ. The CDR3 runs 14 residues. The CDR3 nucleotides read TGTGCCAGCAGCCTAGAACCAAACTCTTTCCCCCAGCATTTT. Translated, it gives CASSLEPNSFPQHF.

The table lists this clone with a count of one. This rearrangement joins TRBV7-8 to TRBJ1-3; D unclear. This CDR3 contains 12 residues. Looked up from germline, CDR1 is SGHVS and CDR2 is FQNEAQ. V shed 5 bases and J shed 4 bases, with 6 bases lying between them. The CDR3 DNA is TGTGCCAGCAGCCAACAGGGAAACACCATATATTTT. It codes for CASSQQGNTIYF. Combining the CDR3 with reference TRBV7-8 and TRBJ1-3 gives the whole variable domain GAGVSQSPRYKVAKRGQDVALRCDPISGHVSLFWYQQALGQGPEFLTYFQNEAQLDKSGLPSDRFFAERPEGSVSTLKIQRTQQEDSAVYLCASSQQGNTIYFGEGSWLTVV.

The chain couples TRBV19 to TRBJ2-6; weak D call: TRBD2 (5 bases). Trimming removed 7 bases from V and 4 bases from J, with 17 bases in between. CDR1 is LNHDA, CDR2 SQIVND, per germline (reference sequence). The CDR3 has 16 residues. CDR3 sequence: CASTPRRVAGANVLTF. DNA of the CDR3: TGTGCCAGTACCCCCCGGCGGGTAGCGGGGGCCAACGTCCTGACTTTC.

This rearrangement joins TRBV6-1 to TRBJ2-2; 8 bases agree with TRBD1. J was trimmed by 0 bases and V by 6 bases; bases with no gene match: 3. Germline-derived CDR1 and CDR2 are MNHNS and SASEGT. There are 15 residues in the CDR3. This CDR3 is CASRRQGSNTGELFF. CDR3 DNA: TGTGCCAGCAGGCGACAGGGGTCGAACACCGGGGAGCTGTTTTTT.

The V gene is TRBV4-1, the J gene TRBJ1-5; 11 nucleotides align to TRBD1. CDR3 length: 16 amino acids. Germline CDR1 MGHRA, CDR2 YSYEKL. Trimming took 3 bases from V and 5 from J; bases not matched to a gene: 6. As DNA, the CDR3 is TGCGCCAGCAGCCACCCCGGACAGGGGGCTGATCAGCCCCAGCATTTT. This translates into CASSHPGQGADQPQHF.

This rearrangement joins TRBV18 to TRBJ1-5; D uncertain. The germline V gene encodes CDR1 KGHSH and CDR2 LQKENI. Between the trimmed V and J ends, which lost 2 bases and 4 bases, there was a span of 6 bases. This CDR3 comprises 13 residues. The CDR3 nucleotides are TGTGCCAGCTCACCAATGTCGAATCAGCCCCAGCATTTT. The encoded protein is CASSPMSNQPQHF.

This chain uses TRBV4-2 with TRBJ2-7; 10 bases line up with TRBD2. The V gene end was trimmed by 4 bases and the J gene end by 0 bases; junction bases not matched to a gene: 6. The germline V gene has CDR1 LGHNA and CDR2 YNFKEQ. The CDR3 is made up of 16 amino acids. The CDR3 region has the DNA TGTGCCAGCAGCCTAACGGCTAGCGGGAGCTCCTACGAGCAGTACTTC. Translating it yields CASSLTASGSSYEQYF.

This chain links TRBV28 with TRBJ2-2, with 9 bases that match TRBD1. Per the germline V gene, CDR1 is MDHEN and CDR2 is SYDVKM. The V segment lost 8 bases and the J segment 4 bases; nucleotides outside the gene matches: 11. There are 16 residues in the CDR3. The CDR3 DNA is TGTGCCAGCCAAAGGCCGGGACAGGGCCTCACCGGGGAGCTGTTTTTT. As protein: CASQRPGQGLTGELFF.

The chain joins TRBV28 to TRBJ2-1; 7 bases are a match to TRBD2. V was pared by 5 bases and J by 7 bases, with 14 bases of the junction left unmatched. The CDR3 is made up of 16 amino acids. In germline, CDR1 is MDHEN, CDR2 SYDVKM. The CDR3 loop reads CASSTLGAGYDNEQFF. Written as DNA, the CDR3 is TGTGCCAGCAGTACCCTCGGAGCGGGATACGATAATGAGCAGTTCTTC.